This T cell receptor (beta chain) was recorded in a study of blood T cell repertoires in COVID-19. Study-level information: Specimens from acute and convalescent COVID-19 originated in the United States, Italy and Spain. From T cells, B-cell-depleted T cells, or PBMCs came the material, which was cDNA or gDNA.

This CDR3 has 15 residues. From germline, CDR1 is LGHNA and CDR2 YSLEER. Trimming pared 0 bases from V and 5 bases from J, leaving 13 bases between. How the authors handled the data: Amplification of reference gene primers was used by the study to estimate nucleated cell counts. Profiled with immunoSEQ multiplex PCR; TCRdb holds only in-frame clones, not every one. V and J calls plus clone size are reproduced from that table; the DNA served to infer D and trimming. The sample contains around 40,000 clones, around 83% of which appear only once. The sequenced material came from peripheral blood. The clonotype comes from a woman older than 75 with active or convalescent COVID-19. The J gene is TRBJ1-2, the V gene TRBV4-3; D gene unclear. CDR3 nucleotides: TGCGCCAGCAGCCAAGATTCTGAGGGAAAATATGGCTACACCTTC. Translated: CASSQDSEGKYGYTF.